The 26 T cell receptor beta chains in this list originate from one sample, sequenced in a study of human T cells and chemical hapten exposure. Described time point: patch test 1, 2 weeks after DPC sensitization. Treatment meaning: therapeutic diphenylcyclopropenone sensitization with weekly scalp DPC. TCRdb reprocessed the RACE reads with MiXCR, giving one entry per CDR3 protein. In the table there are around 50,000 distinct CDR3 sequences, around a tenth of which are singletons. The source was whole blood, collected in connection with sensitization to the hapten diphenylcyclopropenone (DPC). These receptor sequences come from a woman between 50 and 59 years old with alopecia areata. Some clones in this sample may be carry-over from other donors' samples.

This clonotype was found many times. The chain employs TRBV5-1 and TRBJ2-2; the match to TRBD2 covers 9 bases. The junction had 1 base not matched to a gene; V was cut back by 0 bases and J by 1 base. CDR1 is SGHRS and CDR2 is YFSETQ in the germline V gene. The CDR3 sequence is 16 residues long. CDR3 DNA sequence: TGCGCCAGCAGCTTGGGACTAGCGGAGAACACCGGGGAGCTGTTTTTT. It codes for CASSLGLAENTGELFF.

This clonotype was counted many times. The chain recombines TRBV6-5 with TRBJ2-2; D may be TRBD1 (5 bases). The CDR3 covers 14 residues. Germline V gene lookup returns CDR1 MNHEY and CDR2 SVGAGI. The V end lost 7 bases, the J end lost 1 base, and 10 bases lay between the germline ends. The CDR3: CASNLGQNTGELFF. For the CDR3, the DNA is TGTGCCAGCAATCTCGGACAGAACACCGGGGAGCTGTTTTTT.

Here the CDR3 reads CASSYPFRGEKNIQYF. CDR3 nucleotide sequence: TGTGCCAGCAGTTACCCTTTCCGTGGCGAGAAAAACATTCAGTACTTC. This chain uses TRBV6-6 with TRBJ2-4; D is unclear. The CDR3 has 16 amino acids. Per the germline V gene, CDR1 is MNHNY and CDR2 is SVGAGI (reference sequence). The germline V and J ends were trimmed by 2 bases and 4 bases, with 15 bases remaining between them.

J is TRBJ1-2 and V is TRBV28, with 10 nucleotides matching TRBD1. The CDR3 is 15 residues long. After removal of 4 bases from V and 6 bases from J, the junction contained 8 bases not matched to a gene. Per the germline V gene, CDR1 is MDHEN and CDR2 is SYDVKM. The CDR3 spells CASSSTGGGKDGYTF. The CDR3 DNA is TGTGCCAGCAGTTCGACAGGGGGCGGAAAAGATGGCTACACCTTC.

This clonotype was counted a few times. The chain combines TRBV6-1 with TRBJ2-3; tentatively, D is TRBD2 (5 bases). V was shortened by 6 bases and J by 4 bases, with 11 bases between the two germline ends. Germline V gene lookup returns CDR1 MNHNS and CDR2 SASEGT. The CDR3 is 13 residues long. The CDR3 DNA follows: TGTGCCAGCAGAAACTCCGGGGCAGATACGCAGTATTTT. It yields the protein CASRNSGADTQYF.

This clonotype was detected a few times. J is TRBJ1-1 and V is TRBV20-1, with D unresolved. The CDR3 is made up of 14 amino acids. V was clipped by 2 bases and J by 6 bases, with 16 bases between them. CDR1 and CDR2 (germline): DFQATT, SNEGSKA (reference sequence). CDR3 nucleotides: TGCAGTGCTAGAAGGGCGGCACGACGCTCTGAAGCTTTCTTT. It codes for CSARRAARRSEAFF.

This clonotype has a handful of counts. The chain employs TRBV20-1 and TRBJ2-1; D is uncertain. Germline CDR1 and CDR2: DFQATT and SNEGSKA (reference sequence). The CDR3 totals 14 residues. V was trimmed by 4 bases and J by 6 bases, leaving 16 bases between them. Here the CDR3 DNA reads TGCAGTGCTATAGTTCCAGACGGATCCAATGAGCAGTTCTTC. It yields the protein CSAIVPDGSNEQFF.

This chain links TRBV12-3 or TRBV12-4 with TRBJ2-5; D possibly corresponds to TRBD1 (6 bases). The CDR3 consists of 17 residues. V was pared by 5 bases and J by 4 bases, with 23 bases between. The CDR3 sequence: CASSPREGHGPTETQYF. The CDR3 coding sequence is TGTGCCAGCAGTCCCCGAGAGGGACATGGCCCTACAGAGACCCAGTACTTC.

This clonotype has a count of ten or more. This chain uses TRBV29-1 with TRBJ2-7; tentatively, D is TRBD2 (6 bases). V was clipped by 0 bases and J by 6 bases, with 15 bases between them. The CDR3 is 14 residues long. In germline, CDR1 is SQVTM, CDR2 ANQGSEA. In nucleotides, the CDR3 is TGCAGCGTTGAAGACCCGGGACTTCGGCGCGAGCAGTACTTC. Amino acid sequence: CSVEDPGLRREQYF.

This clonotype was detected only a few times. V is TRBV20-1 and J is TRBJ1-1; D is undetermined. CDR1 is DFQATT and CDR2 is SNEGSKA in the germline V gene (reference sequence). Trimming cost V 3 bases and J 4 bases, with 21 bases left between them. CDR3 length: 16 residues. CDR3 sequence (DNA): TGCAGTGCTAGGGATTTTACCGAATTGTACTCCACTGAAGCTTTCTTT. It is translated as CSARDFTELYSTEAFF.

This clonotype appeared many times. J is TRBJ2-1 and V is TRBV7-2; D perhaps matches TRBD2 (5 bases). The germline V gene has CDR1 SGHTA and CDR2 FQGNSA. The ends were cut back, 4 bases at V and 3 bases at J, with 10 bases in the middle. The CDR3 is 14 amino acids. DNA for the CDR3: TGTGCCAGCAGCTCTAAAAGCGGCTACAATGAGCAGTTCTTC. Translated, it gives CASSSKSGYNEQFF.

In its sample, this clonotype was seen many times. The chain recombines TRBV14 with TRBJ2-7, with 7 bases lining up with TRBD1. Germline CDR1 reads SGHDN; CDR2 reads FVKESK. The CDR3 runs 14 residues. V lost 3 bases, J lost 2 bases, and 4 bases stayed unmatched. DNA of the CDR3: TGTGCCAGCAGCCAGGGACAGCTTCCCTACGAGCAGTACTTC. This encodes CASSQGQLPYEQYF.

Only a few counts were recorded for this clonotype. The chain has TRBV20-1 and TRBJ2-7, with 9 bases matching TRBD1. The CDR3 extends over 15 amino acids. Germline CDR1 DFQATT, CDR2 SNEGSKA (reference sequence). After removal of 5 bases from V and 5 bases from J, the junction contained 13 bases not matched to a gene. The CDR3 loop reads CSAVFYRGLGDEQYF. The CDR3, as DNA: TGCAGTGCTGTCTTTTACAGGGGGCTAGGGGACGAGCAGTACTTC.

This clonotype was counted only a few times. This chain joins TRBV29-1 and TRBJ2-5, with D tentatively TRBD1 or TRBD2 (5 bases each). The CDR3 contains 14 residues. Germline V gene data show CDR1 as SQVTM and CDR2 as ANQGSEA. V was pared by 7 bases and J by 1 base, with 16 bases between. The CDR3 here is CSAGSPGPQETQYF. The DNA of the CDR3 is TGCAGCGCAGGTTCTCCGGGACCCCAAGAGACCCAGTACTTC. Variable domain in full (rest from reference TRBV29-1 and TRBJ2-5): SAVISQKPSRDICQRGTSLTIQCQVDSQVTMMFWYRQQPGQSLTLIATANQGSEATYESGFVIDKFPISRPNLTFSTLTVSNMSPEDSSIYLCSAGSPGPQETQYFGPGTRLLVL.

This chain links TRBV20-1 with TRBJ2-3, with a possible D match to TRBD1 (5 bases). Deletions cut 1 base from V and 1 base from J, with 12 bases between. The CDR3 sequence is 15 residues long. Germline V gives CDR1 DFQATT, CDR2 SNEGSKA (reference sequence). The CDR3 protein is CSARAAGKGTDTQYF. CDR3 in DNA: TGCAGTGCTAGAGCCGCAGGGAAGGGCACAGATACGCAGTATTTT.

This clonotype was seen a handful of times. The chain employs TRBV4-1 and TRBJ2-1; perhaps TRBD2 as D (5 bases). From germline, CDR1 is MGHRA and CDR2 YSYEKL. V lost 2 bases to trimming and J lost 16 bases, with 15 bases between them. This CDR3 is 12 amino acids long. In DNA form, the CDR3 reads TGCGCCAGCAGCCAACCCCGGGGAGACCGCTTCTTC. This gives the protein CASSQPRGDRFF.

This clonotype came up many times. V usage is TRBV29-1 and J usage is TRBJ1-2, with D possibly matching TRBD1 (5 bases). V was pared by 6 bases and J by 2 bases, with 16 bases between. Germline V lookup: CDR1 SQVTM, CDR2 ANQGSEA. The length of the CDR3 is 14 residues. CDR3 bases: TGCAGCGTCGGTAGGCAGGGCCAGAACTATGGCTACACCTTC. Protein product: CSVGRQGQNYGYTF.

The CDR3 loop reads CASSPLAGVSYEQYF. The CDR3, as DNA: TGTGCCAGCAGCCCACTAGCGGGGGTCTCCTACGAGCAGTACTTC. The chain couples TRBV7-2 to TRBJ2-7, with 11 positions matching TRBD2. CDR3 size: 15 residues. Germline lookup yields CDR1 SGHTA and CDR2 FQGNSA. J lost 0 bases, V lost 5 bases, and 3 bases had no gene match.

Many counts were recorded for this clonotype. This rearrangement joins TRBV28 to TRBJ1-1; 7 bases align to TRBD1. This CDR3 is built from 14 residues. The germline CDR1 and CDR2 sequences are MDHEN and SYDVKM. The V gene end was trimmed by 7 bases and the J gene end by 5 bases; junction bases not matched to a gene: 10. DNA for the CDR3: TGTGCCAGCACCCGACAGGGAGTGGGAACTGAAGCTTTCTTT. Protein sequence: CASTRQGVGTEAFF.

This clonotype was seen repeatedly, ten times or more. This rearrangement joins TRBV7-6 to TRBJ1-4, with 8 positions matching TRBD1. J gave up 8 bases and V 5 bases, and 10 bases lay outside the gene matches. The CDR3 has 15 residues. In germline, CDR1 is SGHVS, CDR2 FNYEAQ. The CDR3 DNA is TGTGCCAGCAGCCCCCAGGGACAGGCCGGGGAAAAACTGTTTTTT. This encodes CASSPQGQAGEKLFF.

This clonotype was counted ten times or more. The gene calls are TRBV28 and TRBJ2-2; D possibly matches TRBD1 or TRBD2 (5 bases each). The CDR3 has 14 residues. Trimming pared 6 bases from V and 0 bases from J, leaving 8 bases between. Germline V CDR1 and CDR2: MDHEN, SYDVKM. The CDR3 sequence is CASSGTPNTGELFF. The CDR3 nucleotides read TGTGCCAGCAGCGGGACCCCGAACACCGGGGAGCTGTTTTTT.

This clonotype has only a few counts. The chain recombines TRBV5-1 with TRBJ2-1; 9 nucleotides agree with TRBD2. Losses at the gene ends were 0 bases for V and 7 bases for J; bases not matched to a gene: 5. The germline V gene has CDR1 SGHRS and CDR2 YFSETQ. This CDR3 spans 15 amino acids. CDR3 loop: CASSLGLAGKNEQFF. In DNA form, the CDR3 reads TGCGCCAGCAGCTTGGGCCTAGCGGGGAAAAATGAGCAGTTCTTC.

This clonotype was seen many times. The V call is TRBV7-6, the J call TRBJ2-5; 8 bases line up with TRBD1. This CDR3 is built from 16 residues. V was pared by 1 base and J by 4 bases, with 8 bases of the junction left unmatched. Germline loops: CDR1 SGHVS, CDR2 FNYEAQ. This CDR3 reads CASSLVGTGAGETQYF. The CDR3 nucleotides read TGTGCCAGCAGCTTAGTAGGGACAGGCGCGGGAGAGACCCAGTACTTC.

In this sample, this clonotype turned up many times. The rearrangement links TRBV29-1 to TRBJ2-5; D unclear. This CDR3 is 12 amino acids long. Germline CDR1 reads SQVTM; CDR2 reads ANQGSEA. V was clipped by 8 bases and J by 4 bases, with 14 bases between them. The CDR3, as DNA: TGCAGCCTCTGGACCTCAGGAGAGACCCAGTACTTC. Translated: CSLWTSGETQYF.

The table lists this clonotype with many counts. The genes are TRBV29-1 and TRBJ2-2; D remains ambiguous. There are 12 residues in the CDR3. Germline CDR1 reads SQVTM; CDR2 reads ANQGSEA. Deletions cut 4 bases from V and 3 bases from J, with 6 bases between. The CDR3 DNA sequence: TGCAGCGTTGGCTATTACACCGGGGAGCTGTTTTTT. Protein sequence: CSVGYYTGELFF.

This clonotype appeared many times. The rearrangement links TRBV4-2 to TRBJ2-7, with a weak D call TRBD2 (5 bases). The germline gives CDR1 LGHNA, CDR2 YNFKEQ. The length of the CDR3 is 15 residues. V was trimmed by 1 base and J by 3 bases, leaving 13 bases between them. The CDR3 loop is CASSQVYSGDYEQYF. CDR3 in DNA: TGTGCCAGCAGCCAAGTGTACAGCGGAGACTACGAGCAGTACTTC.